The 5 T cell receptor beta chains listed next were all sequenced from one sample in a study of T cell repertoires in cytomegalovirus infection. In TCRdb, the reads were re-called with MiXCR into one record per CDR3 protein. The repertoire includes 290,000 or so distinct CDR3 sequences, about a tenth of them detected once, and around 2.4% sits in the top ten. Sequencing was carried out using PBMCs. The receptor set was obtained from a human donor in good health (CMV status not recorded). Some clones in this sample may be carry-over from other donors' samples.

There are many counts of this clonotype. This chain links TRBV2 with TRBJ2-7, with 7 bases identical to TRBD1. The junction had 6 bases not matched to a gene; V was cut back by 7 bases and J by 3 bases. Germline CDR1 and CDR2: SNHLY and FYNNEI. The CDR3 has 13 amino acids. For the CDR3, the DNA is TGTGCCAGCATCCCGGGACAGAACTACGAGCAGTACTTC. The encoded protein is CASIPGQNYEQYF.

As regards this clonotype: This may be a read error: a much more frequent sequence differs by one nucleotide. The chain combines TRBV13 with TRBJ2-7, with TRBD2 identical over 9 bases. Germline assignment: CDR1 PRHDT and CDR2 FYEKMQ (reference sequence). This CDR3 comprises 15 residues. The CDR3 is CASSHLEGLAGPLHF. CDR3 coding DNA: TGTGCCAGCAGTCACCTAGAGGGACTAGCTGGGCCTTTGCACTTC. Together with reference TRBV13 and TRBJ2-7, the CDR3 gives the full variable domain: AAGVIQSPRHLIKEKRETATLKCYPIPRHDTVYWYQQGPGQDPQFLISFYEKMQSDKGSIPDRFSAQQFSDYHSELNMSSLELGDSALYFCASSHLEGLAGPLHFGPGTRLTVT.

This clonotype has ten or more counts. The chain employs TRBV28 and TRBJ1-2; D is perhaps TRBD1 (5 bases). The germline V and J ends were trimmed by 8 bases and 4 bases, with 23 bases remaining between them. The CDR3 has 16 amino acids. Per the germline V gene, CDR1 is MDHEN and CDR2 is SYDVKM. The CDR3 reads CASLAGSISWGYGYTF. CDR3 in DNA: TGTGCCAGCTTGGCAGGGAGTATATCCTGGGGCTATGGCTACACCTTC.

The chain is built from TRBV2 and TRBJ2-5; D remains unclear. This CDR3 has 12 residues. Germline V gene sequence: CDR1 SNHLY, CDR2 FYNNEI. Trimming took 6 bases from V and 7 from J, leaving 12 bases between them. The CDR3 protein is CASSGRDRTQYF. The CDR3 bases are TGTGCCAGCAGCGGACGCGATCGGACCCAGTACTTC.

The sample holds many counts of this clonotype. The V call is TRBV15, the J call TRBJ1-1; D ambiguous. CDR1 is LNHNV and CDR2 is YYDKDF in the germline V gene (reference sequence). CDR3 length equals 12 residues. V lost 0 bases to trimming and J lost 7 bases, with 6 bases between them. CDR3 nucleotides: TGTGCCACCAGCAGAGATTGGGGTGAAGCTTTCTTT. Protein product: CATSRDWGEAFF.